These 8 T cell receptor beta chains came from one sample sequenced in a study of molecular identifiers for immune sequencing clone quantification. Via MiXCR, TCRdb re-called the PCR reads, giving one row per CDR3 protein. Among under 600,000 distinct CDR3 sequences listed, roughly 26% were seen once. Source material: naive CD8+ T cells from blood, with Jurkat cell RNA spiked in. Documented subset: FACS-sorted CD8+CD4-CCR7+CD45RA+ naive T cells. These receptors were collected from a human donor in good health. Some libraries in this study had Jurkat cell RNA spiked in.

A note on this clonotype: It may be a read error: a sequence one base away is much more abundant. The chain couples TRBV29-1 to TRBJ2-3; D gene unclear. Germline-derived CDR1 and CDR2 are SQVTM and ANQGSEA. Trimming pared 3 bases from V and 1 base from J, leaving 11 bases between. The CDR3 runs 14 residues. The chain's CDR3 is CSVDDQYGTDTQYF. As DNA, the CDR3 is TGCAGCGTTGATGACCAGTACGGCACAGATACGCAGTATTTT.

This clonotype was seen a handful of times. The genes are TRBV20-1 and TRBJ2-7, with unresolved D. The CDR3 runs 14 residues. Germline loops: CDR1 DFQATT, CDR2 SNEGSKA (reference sequence). Trimming pared 0 bases from V and 3 bases from J, leaving 12 bases between. The CDR3 DNA follows: TGCAGTGCTAGAGACCCTACGGCTTACTACGAGCAGTACTTC. Translation: CSARDPTAYYEQYF.

V and J are TRBV5-1 and TRBJ2-2; D is perhaps TRBD1 or TRBD2 (5 bases each). The CDR3 covers 16 residues. Germline V gene lookup returns CDR1 SGHRS and CDR2 YFSETQ. The ends were cut back, 8 bases at V and 0 bases at J, with 17 bases in the middle. The CDR3: CARRDDGFANTGELFF. The CDR3 DNA follows: TGCGCCAGGAGGGACGACGGATTCGCGAACACCGGGGAGCTGTTTTTT.

This clonotype has ten or more counts. The chain uses TRBV4-3 and TRBJ2-1; 14 bases map to TRBD2. V trimming: 3 bases; J trimming: 9 bases; junction bases outside the gene matches: 4. The germline CDR1 and CDR2 sequences are LGHNA and YSLEER. This CDR3 has 15 amino acids. The CDR3 loop reads CASSQTSGRASEQFF. In DNA, the CDR3 is TGCGCCAGCAGCCAGACTAGCGGGAGGGCCTCTGAGCAGTTCTTC.

The chain uses TRBV6-1 and TRBJ1-5, with no clear D. The germline V gene has CDR1 MNHNS and CDR2 SASEGT. This CDR3 spans 17 amino acids. V lost 2 bases and J 6 bases, leaving 20 bases between the germline ends. The CDR3, as DNA: TGTGCCAGCAGTGAATCAGTGGGCTTAGGGTTGGGTCAGCCCCAGCATTTT. This encodes CASSESVGLGLGQPQHF.

The rearrangement links TRBV20-1 to TRBJ2-7; a weak D match, TRBD1 (5 bases). V was cut by 2 bases and J by 0 bases, with 17 bases left in between. The germline V gene encodes CDR1 DFQATT and CDR2 SNEGSKA (reference sequence). The CDR3 is 16 residues long. CDR3: CSARPTGRAFSYEQYF. CDR3 nucleotides: TGCAGTGCTAGACCCACAGGACGCGCTTTCTCCTACGAGCAGTACTTC.

The CDR3: CASSLSARFYGYTF. The CDR3 DNA is TGTGCCAGCAGTTTATCCGCCCGGTTCTATGGCTACACCTTC. The rearrangement links TRBV27 to TRBJ1-2; D gene ambiguous. With 0 bases removed from V and 4 bases from J, the gap between germline ends came to 9 bases. This CDR3 contains 14 residues. Germline-derived CDR1 and CDR2 are MNHEY and SMNVEV (reference sequence).

Points on this clonotype: At one of its ends the junction is not consistent with the germline gene, which may arise from a read error. The chain employs TRBV7-6 and TRBJ2-5; D is perhaps TRBD1 (6 bases). There are 14 residues in the CDR3. Germline V gene lookup returns CDR1 SGHVS and CDR2 FNYEAQ. The CDR3: CASSSWGPQEAQYF. The DNA for the CDR3 is TGTGCCAGCAGCTCCTGGGGGCCCCAAGAGGCCCAGTACTTC.